These 28 T cell receptor beta chains were sequenced from one sample in a study of OX40 agonist ivuxolimab in advanced cancers. The library was made by the immunoSEQ multiplex PCR assay. TCRdb retrieved this table from immuneACCESS and kept in-frame rearrangements only. Not all clones are present; in checked studies, unresolved V genes account for under half, and no reason is known for the remainder. The sample table holds roughly 87,000 clones, of which roughly 90% were seen once. Jointly, the top ten make up around 0.71% of the sample. The sequencing used CD4+ or CD8+ T cells sorted from blood, collected in a trial of the OX40 agonist ivuxolimab. These receptors were obtained from an adult with an advanced solid tumor such as melanoma, head and neck, liver or kidney cancer.

This chain uses TRBV10-3 with TRBJ2-1, with TRBD1 identical over 10 bases. CDR1 is ENHRY and CDR2 is SYGVKD in the germline V gene. J gave up 7 bases and V 5 bases, and 8 bases lay outside the gene matches. The CDR3 totals 15 residues. CDR3: CAISPDRGGMNEQFF. As DNA, the CDR3 is TGTGCCATCAGTCCGGACAGGGGGGGAATGAATGAGCAGTTCTTC.

The chain carries TRBV10-3 and TRBJ2-5; D uncertain. The CDR3 is made up of 14 amino acids. Per the germline V gene, CDR1 is ENHRY and CDR2 is SYGVKD. V lost 0 bases, J lost 5 bases, and 10 bases lay in between. CDR3 sequence: CAISESGSRETQYF. The CDR3 DNA follows: TGTGCCATCAGTGAGTCGGGTAGCCGGGAGACCCAGTACTTC.

This rearrangement joins TRBV10-2 to TRBJ2-3; D is possibly TRBD1 or TRBD2 (6 bases each). Trimming pared 4 bases from V and 6 bases from J, leaving 17 bases between. The CDR3 runs 15 residues. Germline V gives CDR1 WSHSY, CDR2 SAAADI. DNA of the CDR3: TGCGCCAGCAGTGGGGGGGCATTACCCTTGGATACGCAGTATTTT. It is translated as CASSGGALPLDTQYF.

The chain is built from TRBV11-2 and TRBJ1-3; D possibly corresponds to TRBD1 (5 bases). V dropped 2 bases and J dropped 2 bases, with 7 bases sitting between them. The CDR3 runs to 14 residues. Germline V gives CDR1 SGHAT, CDR2 FQNNGV. The CDR3 region has the DNA TGTGCCAGCAGCTTAATGGGACCTGGAAACACCATATATTTT. This translates into CASSLMGPGNTIYF.

The genes are TRBV5-1 and TRBJ1-3; perhaps TRBD1 as D (6 bases). The V gene's germline CDR1 is SGHRS and CDR2 YFSETQ. CDR3 size: 16 residues. Trimming stripped 0 bases from V and 2 bases from J, with 12 bases between. CDR3 amino acids: CASSLDRGATGNTIYF. Here the CDR3 DNA reads TGCGCCAGCAGCTTGGATCGGGGGGCCACTGGAAACACCATATATTTT.

V and J are TRBV7-2 and TRBJ2-4, with 7 nucleotides matching TRBD1. Germline values: CDR1 SGHTA, CDR2 FQGNSA. This CDR3 is built from 17 residues. Trimming took 0 bases from V and 2 from J; bases not matched to a gene: 7. The CDR3 sequence is CASSLAPGQPPKNIQYF. CDR3 in DNA: TGTGCCAGCAGCTTAGCCCCGGGACAGCCCCCCAAAAACATTCAGTACTTC.

CDR3 nucleotide sequence: TGTGCCAGCAGTTTATACACAGGGGACTATGGCTACACCTTC. Protein sequence: CASSLYTGDYGYTF. This sequence joins TRBV28 and TRBJ1-2, with 7 nucleotides matching TRBD1. Unmatched junction bases numbered 2, after V lost 1 base and J lost 3 bases. From germline, CDR1 is MDHEN and CDR2 SYDVKM. The CDR3 extends over 14 amino acids.

V gene TRBV5-1 combines with J gene TRBJ2-1; no clear D. V was clipped by 0 bases and J by 3 bases, with 1 base between them. The CDR3 is 12 residues long. Germline lookup yields CDR1 SGHRS and CDR2 YFSETQ. The CDR3 DNA reads as TGCGCCAGCAGCTTGGACTACAATGAGCAGTTCTTC. It yields the protein CASSLDYNEQFF.

The gene calls are TRBV28 and TRBJ2-3; TRBD1 matches 8 bases. Per germline, CDR1 MDHEN and CDR2 SYDVKM. V lost 4 bases, J lost 5 bases, and 11 bases stayed unmatched. This CDR3 has 16 residues. The CDR3 spells CASSSGSGQGLDTQYF. The CDR3 DNA is TGTGCCAGCAGTTCAGGCAGCGGACAGGGCCTAGATACGCAGTATTTT.

This chain joins TRBV10-3 and TRBJ2-7; 9 bases are a match to TRBD2. Germline CDR1 and CDR2: ENHRY and SYGVKD. The trim removed 4 bases at V and 3 bases at J, leaving 7 bases unmatched. The CDR3 length is 15 residues. The CDR3 DNA is TGTGCCATCAGTGCTCAGCGGGAGGTTGACTACGAGCAGTACTTC. Translated, it gives CAISAQREVDYEQYF.

This chain links TRBV4-2 with TRBJ2-7, with 9 bases matching TRBD1. This CDR3 contains 16 residues. The V and J ends lost 4 bases and 1 base, in that order; junction bases with no gene match: 8. Germline loops: CDR1 LGHNA, CDR2 YNFKEQ. The CDR3 reads CASSLQDRGGSYEQYF. In DNA form, the CDR3 reads TGTGCCAGCAGCCTCCAGGACAGGGGTGGTTCCTACGAGCAGTACTTC.

The chain couples TRBV4-2 to TRBJ2-1; the D gene could be TRBD1 or TRBD2 (6 bases each). V lost 0 bases and J 3 bases, leaving 9 bases between the germline ends. Germline V gene data show CDR1 as LGHNA and CDR2 as YNFKEQ. CDR3 length: 15 residues. Here the CDR3 DNA reads TGTGCCAGCAGCCAAGATAGGGGGGTCTACAATGAGCAGTTCTTC. Its translation: CASSQDRGVYNEQFF.

The chain couples TRBV28 to TRBJ1-3; tentatively, D is TRBD1 (6 bases). Deletions cut 4 bases from V and 2 bases from J, with 12 bases between. The CDR3 spans 15 residues. Germline V gene data show CDR1 as MDHEN and CDR2 as SYDVKM. The chain's CDR3 is CASSSPEGAGNTIYF. For the CDR3, the DNA is TGTGCCAGCAGTTCGCCTGAGGGGGCTGGAAACACCATATATTTT.

The gene calls are TRBV19 and TRBJ2-7; 7 bases match TRBD1. The CDR3 totals 15 residues. V trimming: 4 bases; J trimming: 1 base; junction bases outside the gene matches: 7. The germline V gene encodes CDR1 LNHDA and CDR2 SQIVND (reference sequence). Here the CDR3 reads CASSSPTGPSYEQYF. In DNA form, the CDR3 reads TGTGCCAGTAGTAGCCCGACAGGGCCTTCCTACGAGCAGTACTTC.

By its share, this clone is medium-sized. The V call is TRBV18, the J call TRBJ1-1, with a weak D call TRBD1 (5 bases). The germline V gene has CDR1 KGHSH and CDR2 LQKENI. The CDR3 sequence is 13 residues long. Trimming took 3 bases from V and 0 from J, leaving 5 bases between them. The CDR3 bases are TGTGCCAGCTCACCGGACATGAACACTGAAGCTTTCTTT. It is translated as CASSPDMNTEAFF. The full variable domain, its missing parts supplied by reference TRBV18 and TRBJ1-1, is NAGVMQNPRHLVRRRGQEARLRCSPMKGHSHVYWYRQLPEEGLKFMVYLQKENIIDESGMPKERFSAEFPKEGPSILRIQQVVRGDSAAYFCASSPDMNTEAFFGQGTRLTVV.

The chain links TRBV18 to TRBJ2-3, with a weak D call TRBD1 (5 bases). V gave up 1 base and J gave up 0 bases, with 8 bases separating them. This CDR3 spans 15 amino acids. Germline-derived CDR1 and CDR2 are KGHSH and LQKENI. CDR3: CASSPRTGSTDTQYF. For the CDR3, the DNA is TGTGCCAGCTCACCACGAACAGGCAGCACAGATACGCAGTATTTT.

The chain employs TRBV5-1 and TRBJ2-1, with TRBD1 as a possible D gene (5 bases). V lost 4 bases to trimming and J lost 7 bases, with 9 bases between them. The germline gives CDR1 SGHRS, CDR2 YFSETQ. The CDR3 is 12 amino acids. As DNA, the CDR3 is TGCGCCAGCAGCGCCCAGGGAAATGAGCAGTTCTTC. It specifies CASSAQGNEQFF.

The V call is TRBV29-1, the J call TRBJ2-5, with 9 nucleotides matching TRBD1. V was clipped by 6 bases and J by 5 bases; unmatched bases: 1. The CDR3 runs to 11 residues. Germline lookup yields CDR1 SQVTM and CDR2 ANQGSEA. In DNA, the CDR3 is TGCAGCGTCGGACAGGGGGAGACCCAGTACTTC. Translated: CSVGQGETQYF.

The chain joins TRBV5-5 to TRBJ2-7; TRBD1 matches 7 bases. There are 15 residues in the CDR3. Germline CDR1 is SGHKS and CDR2 is YYEKEE (reference sequence). Losses at the gene ends were 0 bases for V and 2 bases for J; bases not matched to a gene: 5. The CDR3: CASSLVGTETYEQYF. The CDR3 DNA sequence: TGTGCCAGCAGCTTGGTGGGGACAGAGACCTACGAGCAGTACTTC.

This chain uses TRBV6-1 with TRBJ2-5; D unclear. Germline-derived CDR1 and CDR2 are MNHNS and SASEGT. V lost 4 bases, J lost 2 bases, and 8 bases lay in between. The CDR3 loop spans 13 amino acids. CDR3 coding DNA: TGTGCCAGCAGTGCGGTAATTCAAGAGACCCAGTACTTC. Translated: CASSAVIQETQYF.

This chain joins TRBV28 and TRBJ1-5; D may be TRBD1 (6 bases). CDR1 is MDHEN and CDR2 is SYDVKM in the germline V gene. V shed 6 bases and J shed 1 base, with 10 bases lying between them. The CDR3 loop spans 14 amino acids. The CDR3 here is CASREGVSNQPQHF. For the CDR3, the DNA is TGTGCCAGCAGAGAGGGGGTAAGCAATCAGCCCCAGCATTTT.

V gene TRBV6-1 combines with J gene TRBJ1-5; D is unclear. The CDR3 runs to 12 residues. Germline V gene sequence: CDR1 MNHNS, CDR2 SASEGT. The V and J ends lost 1 base and 3 bases respectively, with 1 base between them. CDR3 nucleotide sequence: TGTGCCAGCAGTGAAGTCAATCAGCCCCAGCATTTT. Translated: CASSEVNQPQHF.

The rearrangement uses TRBV7-2 and TRBJ2-2, with 7 bases aligning to TRBD1. Germline-derived CDR1 and CDR2 are SGHTA and FQGNSA. Losses at the gene ends were 4 bases for V and 5 bases for J; bases not matched to a gene: 7. The CDR3 has 15 amino acids. The CDR3 DNA sequence: TGTGCCAGCAGCTCGACAGGGATTGGAACCGGGGAGCTGTTTTTT. This translates into CASSSTGIGTGELFF.

The CDR3 DNA is TGTGCCAGCTCACCACCAGGGGATGGCGGAGGGGGGGAGCAGTTCTTC. The encoded protein is CASSPPGDGGGGEQFF. The V gene is TRBV18, the J gene TRBJ2-1; D is tentatively TRBD1 or TRBD2 (6 bases each). Trimming cost V 0 bases and J 10 bases, with 19 bases left between them. CDR1 is KGHSH, CDR2 LQKENI, per germline. The CDR3 contains 16 residues.

This clone was recorded a few times. This chain links TRBV18 with TRBJ2-5; no clear D gene. V dropped 2 bases and J dropped 2 bases, with 3 bases sitting between them. The CDR3 runs 12 residues. Germline-derived CDR1 and CDR2 are KGHSH and LQKENI. The CDR3 loop is CASSPSQETQYF. The CDR3 bases are TGTGCCAGCTCACCAAGTCAAGAGACCCAGTACTTC.

The J gene is TRBJ1-5, the V gene TRBV10-2; TRBD1 might be the D (6 bases). V was pared by 6 bases and J by 6 bases, with 12 bases between. This CDR3 is built from 13 residues. Germline lookup yields CDR1 WSHSY and CDR2 SAAADI. DNA for the CDR3: TGCGCCAGCAGAGAACAGGGCTCTCAGCCCCAGCATTTT. It specifies CASREQGSQPQHF.

This chain connects TRBV23-1 to TRBJ1-5; D is perhaps TRBD1 (5 bases). TRBV23-1 belongs to the ORF category, with a function that is uncertain. V was pared by 2 bases and J by 6 bases, with 17 bases between. The CDR3 extends over 16 amino acids. CDR3 sequence reads: CASSQEPGLVGQPQHF. The CDR3 DNA sequence: TGCGCCAGCAGTCAAGAGCCAGGGCTTGTGGGTCAGCCCCAGCATTTT.

The V call is TRBV27, the J call TRBJ2-2; 7 nucleotides align to TRBD1. This CDR3 is 15 amino acids long. With V trimmed by 3 bases and J by 5 bases, 6 bases remained unmatched. Germline CDR1 and CDR2: MNHEY and SMNVEV (reference sequence). The DNA for the CDR3 is TGTGCCAGCAGTTTTGAACAGGGGTGGACCGGGGAGCTGTTTTTT. Translated, it gives CASSFEQGWTGELFF.